This T cell receptor (beta chain) was captured by sequencing in a study of radiotherapy plus CTLA-4 blockade in lung cancer. Repertoires were generated with immunoSEQ multiplex PCR, while TCRdb's copy carries only in-frame clones and drops some. The sample shows 65,000 to 70,000 clones, 79% of them seen only once. Per germline, CDR1 LGHNT and CDR2 FRNRAP. The CDR3 extends over 19 amino acids. Trimming removed 0 bases at V and 2 bases at J, with 20 bases between. The receptor was isolated from a human donor with non-small cell lung cancer who had a complete response to radiotherapy plus ipilimumab. The V gene is TRBV12-5, the J gene TRBJ1-5; a weak D match, TRBD1 (5 bases). Material: peripheral blood, obtained from a patient treated with radiotherapy plus ipilimumab. The chain's CDR3 is CASGLVLTLGQGGNQPQHF. CDR3 nucleotide sequence: TGTGCTAGTGGTTTGGTGCTCACCCTGGGGCAGGGTGGCAATCAGCCCCAGCATTTT.